This section outlines one TCR beta chain sequence together with its context. The data were taken from a study of T cell responses to AZD1222 COVID-19 vaccine. The V gene's germline CDR1 is LGHNT and CDR2 FRNRAP. V was cut by 2 bases and J by 0 bases, with 11 bases left in between. The CDR3 loop spans 15 amino acids. TCRdb keeps only in-frame clones here, not all; method: immunoSEQ multiplex PCR. The sample has about 190,000 clones, almost 95% seen once. The origin of this receptor is an adult in good health. The sample consisted of peripheral blood, taken on day 0 of AZD1222 vaccination. This chain joins TRBV12-5 and TRBJ2-7, with unresolved D. The DNA for the CDR3 is TGTGCTAGTGGTTTGTGGGTGTCGGGCTCCTACGAGCAGTACTTC. Translating gives CASGLWVSGSYEQYF.